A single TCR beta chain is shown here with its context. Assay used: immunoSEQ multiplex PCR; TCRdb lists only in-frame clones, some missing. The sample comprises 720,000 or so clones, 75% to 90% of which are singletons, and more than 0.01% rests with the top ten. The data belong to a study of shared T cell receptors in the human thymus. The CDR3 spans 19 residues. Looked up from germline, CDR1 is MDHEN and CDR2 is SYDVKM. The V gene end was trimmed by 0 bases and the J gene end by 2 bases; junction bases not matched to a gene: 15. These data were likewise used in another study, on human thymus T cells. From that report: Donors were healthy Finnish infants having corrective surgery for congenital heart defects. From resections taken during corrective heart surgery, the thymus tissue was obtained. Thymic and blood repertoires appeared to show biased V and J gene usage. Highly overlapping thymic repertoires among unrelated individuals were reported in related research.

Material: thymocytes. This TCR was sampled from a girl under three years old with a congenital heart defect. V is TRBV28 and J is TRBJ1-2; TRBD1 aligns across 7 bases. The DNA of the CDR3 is TGTGCCAGCAGTTTATGCCCCTCTACCGGACAGGCCGCCAACTATGGCTACACCTTC. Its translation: CASSLCPSTGQAANYGYTF.